These T cell receptor beta chains were read from a single sample in a study of cytomegalovirus exposure and HLA in healthy donors. Method: immunoSEQ multiplex PCR; TCRdb's copy keeps in-frame clones and lacks some. The sample lists roughly 200,000 clones, 86% occurring once. The source material was PBMCs. These receptors were taken from a young woman in good health and CMV-seronegative. CDR3s include the opening cysteine and the closing phenylalanine or tryptophan. Fields, in order: J gene, V gene, D gene, clone size, CDR3 DNA, CDR3 protein. The D gene is left open where the match is weak. Not all rows give a size; the values are once, few, many and, for expanded clones, a class.

J: TRBJ2-7
V: TRBV18
D: TRBD2
size: -
DNA: TGTGCCAGCTCACCACAGTTAGCGGGGAGCTCCTACGAGCAGTACTTC
CDR3: CASSPQLAGSSYEQYF

J: TRBJ1-1
V: TRBV27
D: -
size: few
DNA: TGTGCCAGCACTCCCAGGGAGGGCCCAGCCGGCACTGAAGCTTTCTTT
CDR3: CASTPREGPAGTEAFF

J: TRBJ2-1
V: TRBV4-1
D: -
size: few
DNA: TGCGCCAGCAGCCAAGATGCATCTAGACCCGATGAGCAGTTCTTC
CDR3: CASSQDASRPDEQFF

J: TRBJ1-5
V: TRBV28
D: -
size: -
DNA: TGTGCCAGCAGTCCTCCCGGGGGGGATAATCAGCCCCAGCATTTT
CDR3: CASSPPGGDNQPQHF

J: TRBJ2-1
V: TRBV10-1
D: TRBD1
size: -
DNA: TGCGCCAGCAGTACGGACAGGGACCCCTACAATGAGCAGTTCTTC
CDR3: CASSTDRDPYNEQFF

J: TRBJ1-1
V: TRBV5-1
D: -
size: -
DNA: TGCGCCAGCAGCTTGGAACAGAACACTGAAGCTTTCTTT
CDR3: CASSLEQNTEAFF

J: TRBJ2-4
V: TRBV28
D: -
size: once
DNA: TGTGCCAGCAGATTTGGGGACTGGAACACTATTCAGTACTTC
CDR3: CASRFGDWNTIQYF

J: TRBJ1-1
V: TRBV5-1
D: TRBD1
size: -
DNA: TGCGCCAGCAGCTTGACGGGACAGGGGGCGAGGAGGACTGAAGCTTTCTTT
CDR3: CASSLTGQGARRTEAFF

J: TRBJ1-3
V: TRBV6-1
D: -
size: -
DNA: TGTGCCAGCAGTGAAGGGCTCGCCCGCTCGTCTGGAAACACCATATATTTT
CDR3: CASSEGLARSSGNTIYF

J: TRBJ2-1
V: TRBV2
D: TRBD1
size: -
DNA: TGTGCCAGCAGTGGACAGGGTTACGAGCAGTTCTTC
CDR3: CASSGQGYEQFF

J: TRBJ2-7
V: TRBV5-1
D: TRBD1
size: once
DNA: TGCGCCAGCAGCTTGGTAGGACAGGGGATCTACGAGCAGTACTTC
CDR3: CASSLVGQGIYEQYF

J: TRBJ1-5
V: TRBV14
D: -
size: -
DNA: TGTGCCAGCAGCCAAGAGAGTGCGGTGGGTCAGCCCCAGCATTTT
CDR3: CASSQESAVGQPQHF

J: TRBJ2-7
V: TRBV6-1
D: -
size: -
DNA: TGTGCCAGCAGGACCGCGACAGTTTACGAGCAGTACTTC
CDR3: CASRTATVYEQYF

J: TRBJ1-2
V: TRBV5-1
D: -
size: few
DNA: TGCGCCAGCAGCCCCCAGGCCAATAACTATGGCTACACCTTC
CDR3: CASSPQANNYGYTF

J: TRBJ2-7
V: TRBV10-3
D: TRBD1
size: once
DNA: TGTGCCATCAGTGAACCGAGGACAGGGGGCTCCGAGCAGTACTTC
CDR3: CAISEPRTGGSEQYF

J: TRBJ1-5
V: TRBV6-1
D: -
size: once
DNA: TGTGCCAGCAGTGAAATCGGGGGGGCTCGGGGTCAGCCCCAGCATTTT
CDR3: CASSEIGGARGQPQHF

J: TRBJ2-1
V: TRBV19
D: TRBD1
size: -
DNA: TGTGCCAGTAGGACAGGGGCAGCCTACAATGAGCAGTTCTTC
CDR3: CASRTGAAYNEQFF

J: TRBJ1-4
V: TRBV4-2
D: TRBD1
size: -
DNA: TGTGCCAGCAGCCCTCGACAGGGGGGTAATGAAAAACTGTTTTTT
CDR3: CASSPRQGGNEKLFF

J: TRBJ2-7
V: TRBV5-1
D: TRBD2
size: -
DNA: TGCGCCAGCGGGTTCGCGGGGGGGCCCTCCTACGAGCAGTACTTC
CDR3: CASGFAGGPSYEQYF

J: TRBJ2-1
V: TRBV2
D: TRBD2
size: -
DNA: TGTGCCAGCAGGGGGGGCGGGGGGTCATCATCCTACAATGAGCAGTTCTTC
CDR3: CASRGGGGSSSYNEQFF

J: TRBJ2-2
V: TRBV10-3
D: -
size: -
DNA: TGTGCCACCCGGGGCGGGGTCACCACCGGGGAGCTGTTTTTT
CDR3: CATRGGVTTGELFF

J: TRBJ1-2
V: TRBV5-1
D: -
size: -
DNA: TGCGCCAGCAGCTTGCAAAGCGCCTATGGCTACACCTTC
CDR3: CASSLQSAYGYTF

J: TRBJ2-3
V: TRBV4-1
D: TRBD2
size: -
DNA: TGCGCCAGCAGCCCCATACGCCGGGCTAGCGGGAGCACAGATACGCAGTATTTT
CDR3: CASSPIRRASGSTDTQYF

J: TRBJ2-1
V: TRBV28
D: TRBD2
size: -
DNA: TGTGCCAGCAGTTCCTTGGGAGCGGGAGACCACAATGAGCAGTTCTTC
CDR3: CASSSLGAGDHNEQFF

J: TRBJ2-7
V: TRBV29-1
D: TRBD2
size: -
DNA: TGCAGCGTTGTTTCTAGCGGGAGATTTTACGAGCAGTACTTC
CDR3: CSVVSSGRFYEQYF

J: TRBJ2-1
V: TRBV11-2
D: TRBD2
size: -
DNA: TGTGCCAGCAGCTCCCAACTAGCGGGAGCGGGCAATGAGCAGTTCTTC
CDR3: CASSSQLAGAGNEQFF

J: TRBJ1-3
V: TRBV5-1
D: -
size: -
DNA: TGCGCCAGCAGCTTGAAGGACTTCCCGGCTGTTGGAAACACCATATATTTT
CDR3: CASSLKDFPAVGNTIYF

J: TRBJ2-3
V: TRBV7-3
D: -
size: -
DNA: TGTGCCAGCAGCTTGACAGGTCAAGATACGCAGTATTTT
CDR3: CASSLTGQDTQYF

J: TRBJ2-7
V: TRBV11-1
D: TRBD1
size: -
DNA: TGTGCCAGCAGCTTCGGACGACAGGGGGGTTACGAGCAGTACTTC
CDR3: CASSFGRQGGYEQYF

J: TRBJ2-1
V: TRBV20-1
D: -
size: -
DNA: TGCAGTGCTAGTGGGGCTGTCGACCAGTTCTTC
CDR3: CSASGAVDQFF

J: TRBJ2-1
V: TRBV2
D: TRBD1
size: -
DNA: TGTGCCAGCAGCCGGGACAGGGGTTACAATGAGCAGTTCTTC
CDR3: CASSRDRGYNEQFF

J: TRBJ1-1
V: TRBV4-2
D: TRBD1
size: -
DNA: TGTGCCAGCAGCCAAGAGGCCAGGGGGACTGAAGCTTTCTTT
CDR3: CASSQEARGTEAFF